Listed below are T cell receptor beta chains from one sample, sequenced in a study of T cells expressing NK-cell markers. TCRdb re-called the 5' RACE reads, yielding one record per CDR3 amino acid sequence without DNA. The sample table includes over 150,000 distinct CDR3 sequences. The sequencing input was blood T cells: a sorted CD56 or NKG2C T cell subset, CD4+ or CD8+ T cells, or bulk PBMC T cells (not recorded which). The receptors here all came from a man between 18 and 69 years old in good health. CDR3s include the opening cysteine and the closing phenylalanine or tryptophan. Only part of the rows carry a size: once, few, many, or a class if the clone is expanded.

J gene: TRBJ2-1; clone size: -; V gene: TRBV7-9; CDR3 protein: CASSHPGATLVNEQFF
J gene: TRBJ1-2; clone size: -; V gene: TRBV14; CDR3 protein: CASSQDQGTGDYGYTF
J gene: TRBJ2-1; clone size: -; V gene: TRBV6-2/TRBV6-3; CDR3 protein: CASSGGQYHNEQFF
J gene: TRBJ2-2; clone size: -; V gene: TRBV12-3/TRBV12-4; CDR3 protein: CASSSGGQENTGELFF
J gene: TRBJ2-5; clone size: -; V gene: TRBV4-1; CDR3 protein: CASSPTPSSGGMETQYF
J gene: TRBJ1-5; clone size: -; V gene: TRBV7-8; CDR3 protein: CASSPQDSGGNQPQHF
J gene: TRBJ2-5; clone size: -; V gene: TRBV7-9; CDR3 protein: CASSLNWGKETQYF
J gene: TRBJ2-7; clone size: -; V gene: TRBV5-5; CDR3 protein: CASSLFQGLYEQYF
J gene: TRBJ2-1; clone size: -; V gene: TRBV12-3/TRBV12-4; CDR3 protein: CASRERGTGRFEFF
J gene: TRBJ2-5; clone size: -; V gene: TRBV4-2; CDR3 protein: CASSRLTLDRDQETQYF
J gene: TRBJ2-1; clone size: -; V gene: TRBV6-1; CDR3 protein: CASTIPGLAGERDNEQFF
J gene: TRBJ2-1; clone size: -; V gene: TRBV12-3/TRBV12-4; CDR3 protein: CASSSLGQVYNEQFF
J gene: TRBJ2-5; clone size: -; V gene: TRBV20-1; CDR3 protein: CSARSEPGRAETQYF
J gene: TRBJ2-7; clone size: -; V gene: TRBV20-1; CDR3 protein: CSARTTSGGRTYEQYF
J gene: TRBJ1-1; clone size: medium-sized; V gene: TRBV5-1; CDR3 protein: CASSSTDGSNTEAFF
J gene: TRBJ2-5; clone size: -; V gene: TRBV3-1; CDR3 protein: CASSQDHGVQETQYF
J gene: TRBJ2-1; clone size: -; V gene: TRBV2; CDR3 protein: CASSDGTSGDLGYNEQFF
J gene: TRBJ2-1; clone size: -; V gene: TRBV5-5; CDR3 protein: CASRSLSGGSYNEQFF
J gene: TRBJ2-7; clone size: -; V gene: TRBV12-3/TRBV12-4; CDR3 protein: CASSLGVSYEQYF
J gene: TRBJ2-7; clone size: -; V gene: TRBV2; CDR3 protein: CASTRTGATYEQYF
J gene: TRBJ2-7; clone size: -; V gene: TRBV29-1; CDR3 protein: CSVGMVGLEQYF
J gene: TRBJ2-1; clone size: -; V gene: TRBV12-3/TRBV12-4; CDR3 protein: CASRKPGQVPYNEQFF
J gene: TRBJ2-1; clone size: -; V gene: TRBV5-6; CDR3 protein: CASSPQYGQGDITYNEQFF
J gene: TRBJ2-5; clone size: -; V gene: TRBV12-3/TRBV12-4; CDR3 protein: CASSPGAGGLLYQETQYF
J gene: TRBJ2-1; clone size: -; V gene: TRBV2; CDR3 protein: CASSEYGQGVEQFF
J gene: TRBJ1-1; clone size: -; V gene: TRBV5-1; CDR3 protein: CASSLFITGGNTEAFF
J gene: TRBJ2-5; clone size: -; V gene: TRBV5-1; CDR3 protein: CASSLAVLAGIQETQYF
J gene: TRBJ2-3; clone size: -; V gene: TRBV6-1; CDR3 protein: CASRLGPSTDTQYF
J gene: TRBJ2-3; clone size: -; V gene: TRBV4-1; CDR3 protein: CASSHPRGESTDTQYF
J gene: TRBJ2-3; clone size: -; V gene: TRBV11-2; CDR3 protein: CASSLAGGPRDTQYF
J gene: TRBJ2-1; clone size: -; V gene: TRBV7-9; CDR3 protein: CASSSLAGGREQFF
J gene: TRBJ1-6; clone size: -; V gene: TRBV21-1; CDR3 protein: CASSLRNGTPANSPLHF
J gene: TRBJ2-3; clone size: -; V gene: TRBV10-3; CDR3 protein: CAISELLSGGARDTQYF
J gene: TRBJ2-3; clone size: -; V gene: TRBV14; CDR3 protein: CASSQASGTGHTDTQYF
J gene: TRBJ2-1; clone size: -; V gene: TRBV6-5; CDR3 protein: CASSYSTQGGNEQFF
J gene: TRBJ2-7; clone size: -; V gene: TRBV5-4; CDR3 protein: CASSWWTGGYSEQYF
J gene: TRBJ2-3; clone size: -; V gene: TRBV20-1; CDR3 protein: CSARGLAGRYFNTDTQYF
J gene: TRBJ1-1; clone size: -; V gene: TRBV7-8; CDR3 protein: CASSLRGVGTEAFF
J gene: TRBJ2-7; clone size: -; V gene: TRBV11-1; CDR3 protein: CASSANPDRVREQYF
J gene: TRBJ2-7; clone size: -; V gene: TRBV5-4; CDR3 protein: CASRERSSYEQYF
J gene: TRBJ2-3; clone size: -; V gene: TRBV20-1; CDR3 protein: CSAPPAGYTDTQYF
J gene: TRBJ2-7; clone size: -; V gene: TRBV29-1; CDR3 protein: CSVSGQADSYEQYF
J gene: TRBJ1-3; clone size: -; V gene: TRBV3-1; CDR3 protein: CASSLRAEGSARNTIYF
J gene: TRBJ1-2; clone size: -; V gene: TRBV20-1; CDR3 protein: CSARDLEAPRHGYTF
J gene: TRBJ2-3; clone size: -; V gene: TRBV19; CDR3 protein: CASSIRDSSTDTQYF
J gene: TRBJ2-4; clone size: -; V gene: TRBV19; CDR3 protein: CASSPGMGNIQYF
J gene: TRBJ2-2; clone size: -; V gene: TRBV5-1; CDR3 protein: CASSLRQGFTGELFF
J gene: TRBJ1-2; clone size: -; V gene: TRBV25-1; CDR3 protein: CAASGHYGYTF
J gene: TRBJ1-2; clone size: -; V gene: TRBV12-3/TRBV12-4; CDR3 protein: CASSSTLTGGADGYTF
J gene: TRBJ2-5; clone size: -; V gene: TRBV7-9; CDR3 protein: CASSPTDISLRETQYF
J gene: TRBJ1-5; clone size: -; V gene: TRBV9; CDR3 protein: CASSVGDRGPRDQPQHF
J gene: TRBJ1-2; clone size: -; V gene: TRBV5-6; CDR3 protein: CASSMSTGGAYYGYTF
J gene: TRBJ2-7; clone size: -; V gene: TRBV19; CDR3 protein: CASSINGQGRHEQYF
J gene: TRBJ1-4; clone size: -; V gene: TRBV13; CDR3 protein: CASSSRRGDNEKLFF
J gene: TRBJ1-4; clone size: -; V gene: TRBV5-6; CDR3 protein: CASSLLTGANEKLFF
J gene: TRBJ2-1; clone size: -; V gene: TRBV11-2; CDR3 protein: CASSLGNGVWEQFF
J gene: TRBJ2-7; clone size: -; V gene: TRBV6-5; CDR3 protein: CASRLGQGLSYEQYF
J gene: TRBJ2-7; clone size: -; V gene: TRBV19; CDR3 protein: CASTRTGTGVHEQYF
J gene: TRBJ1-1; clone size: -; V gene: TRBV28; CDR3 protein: CASSYPRTGYTEAFF